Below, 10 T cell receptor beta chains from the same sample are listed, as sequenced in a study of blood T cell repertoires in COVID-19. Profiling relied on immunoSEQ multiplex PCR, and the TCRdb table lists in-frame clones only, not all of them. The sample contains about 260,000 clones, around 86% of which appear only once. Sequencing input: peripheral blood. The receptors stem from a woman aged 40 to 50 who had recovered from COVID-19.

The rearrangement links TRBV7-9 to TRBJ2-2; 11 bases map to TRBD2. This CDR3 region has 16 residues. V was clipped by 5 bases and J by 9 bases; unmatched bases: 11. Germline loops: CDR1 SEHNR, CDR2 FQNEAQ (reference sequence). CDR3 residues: CASSPWLAGGQRELFF. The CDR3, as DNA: TGTGCCAGCAGCCCCTGGCTAGCGGGGGGCCAAAGGGAGCTGTTTTTT.

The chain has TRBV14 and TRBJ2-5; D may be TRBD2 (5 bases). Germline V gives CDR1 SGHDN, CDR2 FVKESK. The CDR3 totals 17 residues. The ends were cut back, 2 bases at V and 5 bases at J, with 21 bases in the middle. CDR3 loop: CASSQHRATGRGETQYF. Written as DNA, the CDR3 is TGTGCCAGCAGCCAACACCGGGCCACGGGCCGAGGGGAGACCCAGTACTTC. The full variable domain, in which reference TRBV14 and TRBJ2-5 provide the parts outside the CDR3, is EAGVTQFPSHSVIEKGQTVTLRCDPISGHDNLYWYRRVMGKEIKFLLHFVKESKQDESGMPNNRFLAERTGGTYSTLKVQPAELEDSGVYFCASSQHRATGRGETQYFGPGTRLLVL.

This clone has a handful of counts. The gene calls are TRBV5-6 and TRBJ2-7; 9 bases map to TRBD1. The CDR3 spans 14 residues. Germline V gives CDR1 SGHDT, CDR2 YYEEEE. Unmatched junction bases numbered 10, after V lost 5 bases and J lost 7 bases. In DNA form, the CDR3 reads TGTGCCAGCAGTTCCCGGGACAGGGTTTTTGAGCAGTACTTC. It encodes CASSSRDRVFEQYF.

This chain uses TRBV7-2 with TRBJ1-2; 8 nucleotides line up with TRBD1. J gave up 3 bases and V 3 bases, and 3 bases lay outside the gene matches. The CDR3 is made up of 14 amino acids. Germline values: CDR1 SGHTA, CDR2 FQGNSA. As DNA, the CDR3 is TGTGCCAGCAGCTTGACAGGGGCCCACTATGGCTACACCTTC. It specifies CASSLTGAHYGYTF.

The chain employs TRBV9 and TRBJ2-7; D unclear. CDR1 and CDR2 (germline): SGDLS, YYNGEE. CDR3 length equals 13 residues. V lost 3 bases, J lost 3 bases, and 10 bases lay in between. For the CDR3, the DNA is TGTGCCAGCAGCGCCCCCCCAGGCTACGAGCAGTACTTC. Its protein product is CASSAPPGYEQYF.

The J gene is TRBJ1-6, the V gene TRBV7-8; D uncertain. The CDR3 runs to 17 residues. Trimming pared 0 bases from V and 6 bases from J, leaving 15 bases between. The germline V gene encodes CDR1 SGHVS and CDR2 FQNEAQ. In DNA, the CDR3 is TGTGCCAGCAGCTTAGCCCCTTCGCCGAGGAGTAATTCACCCCTCCACTTT. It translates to CASSLAPSPRSNSPLHF. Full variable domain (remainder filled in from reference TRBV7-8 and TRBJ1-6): GAGVSQSPRYKVAKRGQDVALRCDPISGHVSLFWYQQALGQGPEFLTYFQNEAQLDKSGLPSDRFFAERPEGSVSTLKIQRTQQEDSAVYLCASSLAPSPRSNSPLHFGNGTRLTVT.

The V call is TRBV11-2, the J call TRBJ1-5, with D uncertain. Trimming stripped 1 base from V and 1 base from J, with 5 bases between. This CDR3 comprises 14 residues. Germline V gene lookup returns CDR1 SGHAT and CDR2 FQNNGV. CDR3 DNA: TGTGCCAGCAGCTTAGGAGGGAGCAATCAGCCCCAGCATTTT. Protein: CASSLGGSNQPQHF. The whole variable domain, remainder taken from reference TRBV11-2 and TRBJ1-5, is EAGVAQSPRYKIIEKRQSVAFWCNPISGHATLYWYQQILGQGPKLLIQFQNNGVVDDSQLPKDRFSAERLKGVDSTLKIQPAKLEDSAVYLCASSLGGSNQPQHFGDGTRLSIL.

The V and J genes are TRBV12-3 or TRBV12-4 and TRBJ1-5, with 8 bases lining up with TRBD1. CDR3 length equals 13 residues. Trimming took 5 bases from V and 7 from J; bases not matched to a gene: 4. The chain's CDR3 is CASSQGAGQPQHF. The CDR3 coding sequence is TGTGCCAGCAGTCAGGGGGCAGGGCAGCCCCAGCATTTT.

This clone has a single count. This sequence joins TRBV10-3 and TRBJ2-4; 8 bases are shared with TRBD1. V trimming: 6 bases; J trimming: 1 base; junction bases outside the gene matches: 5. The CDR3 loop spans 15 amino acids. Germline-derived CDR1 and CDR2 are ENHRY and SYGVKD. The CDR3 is CAIRAGGAAKNIQYF. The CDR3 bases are TGTGCCATCAGGGCAGGGGGCGCGGCCAAAAACATTCAGTACTTC.

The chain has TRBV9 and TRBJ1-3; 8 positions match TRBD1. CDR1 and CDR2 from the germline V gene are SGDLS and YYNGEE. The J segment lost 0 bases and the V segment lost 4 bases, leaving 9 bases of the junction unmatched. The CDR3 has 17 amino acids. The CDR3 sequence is CASSTVPGQDSGNTIYF. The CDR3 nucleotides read TGTGCCAGCAGCACCGTTCCGGGACAGGACTCTGGAAACACCATATATTTT.